This T cell receptor beta chain was captured by sequencing in a study of T cells in Graves' hyperthyroidism and ophthalmopathy (dated by TCRdb to about 2019). With respect to the entire study: Peripheral blood samples were taken at the time of initial diagnosis, prior to any treatment. The roughly 94 discovery patients were randomly divided into training and test sets at a 7:3 ratio. According to the paper, TCR Vbeta CDR3 sequencing was carried out on about 140 peripheral blood samples, which came from over 40 ophthalmopathy, under 85 hyperthyroidism and approximately 17 progressor patients. The study also compared thyroid tissue and blood T-cell repertoires from more than 5 Graves' hyperthyroidism patients. An independent validation cohort of some 18 hyperthyroidism patients and over 15 patients who later progressed to ophthalmopathy tested prospective prediction of ophthalmopathy. To identify TCR V-J signatures that set the groups apart, the researchers used a discovery cohort of 100 patients, made up of approximately 43 with Graves' ophthalmopathy and approximately 57 with stable Graves' hyperthyroidism. Following sampling, methimazole starting at 30 mg daily was given to hyperthyroidism patients, and high-dose intravenous methylprednisolone was given to ophthalmopathy patients.

A patient counted as having stable Graves' hyperthyroidism if no progression to ophthalmopathy occurred over 18 months of follow-up. Hyperthyroidism patients were aged 18 to 65 years and newly diagnosed, with disease duration of less than 2 months. Exclusion was applied to patients with uncontrolled infections, other autoimmune diseases, pregnancy or lactation. Clinical symptoms, serum thyroxine and TRAb, thyroid ultrasound, and orbital computed tomography formed the basis for the diagnoses. Ficoll-Paque density gradient centrifugation was used to isolate PBMCs from about 10 ml of fresh peripheral blood. Total RNA was extracted using Trizol reagent, and RNA quality was assessed on an Agilent 2100 Bioanalyzer. With regard to this clonotype: This receptor's antigen is unknown. No base quality information exists; no much larger clone differs at one position.

Results and caveats for the whole study, not just this receptor: In validation, the model predicted progression to ophthalmopathy with around 71% sensitivity and 72% to 75% specificity, a median of 6.5 months before onset. Sample size was not statistically predetermined, and investigators were not blinded to group allocation. Blood samples also contained most of the expanded thyroid clonotypes (frequency above 0.001), which suggests that blood repertoires may reflect thyroid immune responses. In cross-validation, a model built on a 13 V-J signature told ophthalmopathy apart from stable hyperthyroidism with approximately 90% sensitivity and 81% to 82% specificity, and in testing the same model reached 80%/75%.

TCR beta CDR3 regions were amplified from RNA transcripts. The TCR CDR3 was subjected to a first round of RT-PCR using the HTBI primer set and the Qiagen OneStep RT-PCR kit. The libraries were constructed in a second round of multiplex PCR and then size-selected and purified. Paired-end sequencing of the libraries was performed with 100 bp reads on an Illumina HiSeq2000. The original methods were these. SOAPnuke was used to process the raw data, with reads discarded if the reads contained adapters or uncalled bases, had a mean Phred below 15, or lacked an exact constant-primer or identifier match. COPE v1.2.5 was used to merge high-quality paired reads, and clonotypes were defined as unique nucleotide sequences. MiTCR v1.1 was used to align the clonotypes against IMGT TRBV, TRBD and TRBJ reference segments. The analysis was restricted to V-J combinations with a frequency above 0.0001, which together covered 99% to 99.2% of the repertoires. The TCS score was defined as the ratio of F50 (clonal expansion) to E x V (chaos), calculated using BLOSUM62-based TCRdist between CDR3 peptides within each V-J. Welch's t-statistics and random forest reduced 500 to 550 V-J features to roughly 13, which were used in a naive Bayes classifier (R e1071). TCRdb reprocessed the public reads (quality trimming at Q25 with fastp, clone calling with MiXCR) and kept in-frame beta chains. Each entry is one CDR3 protein sequence, shown with its most common DNA and genes. Clone size and V and J calls follow TCRdb, not the original study. The table for this sample lists over 650,000 distinct CDR3 sequences; less than 20% of them were counted only once. The leading ten clones occupy approximately 8.4% of the sample.

As encoded in the germline V gene, CDR1 is SGHRS while CDR2 is YFSETQ. V is clipped by 0 bases and J by 8 bases, and the sequence between their germline boundaries is 12 bases long. Measured from the cysteine to the phenylalanine, the CDR3 is 14 residues long. This entry keeps only the CDR3 DNA: 42 bases, framed from base 1. The receptor chain draws on TRBV5-1 and TRBJ2-4, with TRBD1 perhaps the D gene, on 6 matching bases. The sequence derives from a man aged 18 to 30 with Graves' hyperthyroidism. The sequenced sample consisted of blood. The DNA is TGCGCCAGCAGCTTGGTGCAGGGGAGAGACATTCAGTACTTC. Its amino acids are CASSLVQGRDIQYF.